This TCR beta chain came from a study of regulatory T cells in long-lasting Graves disease. Concerning this clonotype: Its antigen is not known.

Described time point: newly diagnosed GD, antithyroid drugs for less than 3 months. Extracted PBMC RNA gave rise to the TCR library. V lost 8 bases to trimming and J lost 0 bases, with 14 bases between them. Germline CDR1 and CDR2: SGHVS and FQNEAQ. The CDR3 extends over 14 amino acids. Findings of the study overall: Persistent disease samples used TRBV28, TRBJ1-2 and TRBJ2-5 preferentially.

Arm-PCR with iRepertoire HTBI primers amplified the CDR3 regions for these TCR beta libraries. TCRdb passed the multiplex PCR reads through MiXCR, listing each CDR3 protein once. This sample has 580,000 or so distinct CDR3 sequences, with 16% found just once. These data also formed part of another study, on T cells in Graves' hyperthyroidism and ophthalmopathy. That study reports: Uncontrolled infection, other autoimmune disease, pregnancy or lactation excluded patients. When the TCR CDR3 underwent first-round RT-PCR, the HTBI primer set was used. Before onset, ophthalmopathy was predicted by the model a median roughly 6.4 months earlier.

J is TRBJ2-7 and V is TRBV7-8, with a possible D match to TRBD1 (6 bases). The specimen comprised peripheral blood mononuclear cells (PBMCs), sampled at new diagnosis, from a patient treated with antithyroid drugs. This TCR was recovered from a man aged 18 to 35 with Graves disease. The CDR3 protein is CASGPRDISYEQYF. The CDR3 bases are TGTGCCAGCGGCCCCCGGGACATCTCCTACGAGCAGTACTTC.